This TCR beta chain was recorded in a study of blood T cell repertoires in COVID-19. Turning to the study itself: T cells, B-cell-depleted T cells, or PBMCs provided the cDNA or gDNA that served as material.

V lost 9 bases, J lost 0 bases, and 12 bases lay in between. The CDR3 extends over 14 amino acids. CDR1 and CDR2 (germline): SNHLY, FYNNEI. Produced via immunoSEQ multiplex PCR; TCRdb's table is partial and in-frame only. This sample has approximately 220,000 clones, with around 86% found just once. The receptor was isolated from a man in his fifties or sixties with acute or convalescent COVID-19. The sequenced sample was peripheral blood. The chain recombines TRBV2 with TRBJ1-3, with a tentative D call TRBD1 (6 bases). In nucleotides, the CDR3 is TGTGCCAGGTCGACAGGCAACTCTGGAAACACCATATATTTT. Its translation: CARSTGNSGNTIYF.